The clone carrying this TCR beta chain was counted only a few times. Its specificity is not known. V was clipped by 7 bases and J by 7 bases; unmatched bases: 6. Germline V gene sequence: CDR1 LGHNA, CDR2 YNFKEQ. The CDR3 has 12 amino acids. Reverse transcribing all isolated RNA meant expressed TCRB transcripts were sequenced. Sequenced by immunoSEQ multiplex PCR; TCRdb stores in-frame clones only, minus some. Seen here are roughly 400,000 clones, 8.5% to 10% observed once, and the top ten hold about 0.64%. The data originate from a study of beta chain features in type 1 diabetes. For the study at large: All of the samples together had approximately 99 million sorted cells examined. Study observations and caveats: Researchers report that Type 1 diabetes patients had moderately but significantly shorter TCRB CDR3s across all four CD4+ subsets.

The sequenced material came from central memory CD4+ T cells from blood. This chain joins TRBV4-2 and TRBJ2-7; 8 bases are a match to TRBD2. The sequence was collected from a man younger than 45 with type 1 diabetes. CDR3 loop: CASTPGGGEQYF. CDR3 nucleotide sequence: TGTGCCAGCACCCCGGGGGGGGGTGAGCAGTACTTC.